This TCR beta chain was sequenced for a study of T cell repertoires in cytomegalovirus infection. TCRdb used MiXCR to reprocess the reads, holding one entry per CDR3 protein. The table includes approximately 110,000 distinct CDR3 sequences, 25% to 35% detected once. V was pared by 5 bases and J by 5 bases, with 8 bases of the junction left unmatched. The CDR3 has 15 amino acids. The germline V gene has CDR1 MNHEY and CDR2 SVGEGT. This clonotype was detected many times. Its antigen is unknown. V and J are TRBV6-2 or TRBV6-3 and TRBJ1-1, with 10 bases lining up with TRBD1. The sequence came from a human donor in good health (CMV status not recorded). Some clones in this sample may be carry-over from other donors' samples. The sample in question was CD8+ T cells from cultured PBMCs, obtained from culture after CMV antigen stimulation. The CDR3 bases are TGTGCCAGCAGTGACTTGACAGGGGGCGGAACTGAAGCTTTCTTT. Its protein product is CASSDLTGGGTEAFF.